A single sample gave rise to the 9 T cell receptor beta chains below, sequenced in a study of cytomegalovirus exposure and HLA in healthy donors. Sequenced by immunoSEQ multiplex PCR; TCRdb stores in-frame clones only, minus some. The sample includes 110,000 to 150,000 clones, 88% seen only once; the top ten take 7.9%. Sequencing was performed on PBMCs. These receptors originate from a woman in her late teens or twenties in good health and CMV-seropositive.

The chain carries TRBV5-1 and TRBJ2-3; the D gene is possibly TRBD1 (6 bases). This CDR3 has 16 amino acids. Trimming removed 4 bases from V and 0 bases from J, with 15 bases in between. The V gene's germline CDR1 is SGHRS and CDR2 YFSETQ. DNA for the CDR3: TGCGCCAGCAGCGCAGGACAGACACCTAGCACAGATACGCAGTATTTT. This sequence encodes CASSAGQTPSTDTQYF. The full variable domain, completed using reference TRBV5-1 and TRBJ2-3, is KAGVTQTPRYLIKTRGQQVTLSCSPISGHRSVSWYQQTPGQGLQFLFEYFSETQRNKGNFPGRFSGRQFSNSRSEMNVSTLELGDSALYLCASSAGQTPSTDTQYFGPGTRLTVL.

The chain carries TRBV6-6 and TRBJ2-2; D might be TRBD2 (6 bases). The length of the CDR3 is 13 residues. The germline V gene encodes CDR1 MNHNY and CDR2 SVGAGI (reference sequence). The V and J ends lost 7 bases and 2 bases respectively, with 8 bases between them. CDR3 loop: CASTRGNTGELFF. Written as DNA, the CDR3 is TGTGCCAGCACGCGGGGTAACACCGGGGAGCTGTTTTTT.

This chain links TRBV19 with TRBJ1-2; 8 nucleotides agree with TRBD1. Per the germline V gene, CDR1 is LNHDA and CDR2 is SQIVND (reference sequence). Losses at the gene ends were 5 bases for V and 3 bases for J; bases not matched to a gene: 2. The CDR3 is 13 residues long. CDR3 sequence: CASSLTGDYGYTF. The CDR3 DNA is TGTGCCAGTAGTTTGACAGGGGACTATGGCTACACCTTC.

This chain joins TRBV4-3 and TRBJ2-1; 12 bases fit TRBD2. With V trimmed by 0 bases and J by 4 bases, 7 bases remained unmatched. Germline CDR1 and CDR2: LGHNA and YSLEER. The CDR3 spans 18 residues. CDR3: CASSQDGPGLAGYNEQFF. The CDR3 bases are TGCGCCAGCAGCCAAGATGGACCAGGACTAGCGGGGTACAATGAGCAGTTCTTC.

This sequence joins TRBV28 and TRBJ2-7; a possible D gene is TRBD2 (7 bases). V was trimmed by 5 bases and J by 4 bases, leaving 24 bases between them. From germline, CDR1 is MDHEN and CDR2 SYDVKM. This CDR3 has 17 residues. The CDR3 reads CASSPMLPRGAQYEQYF. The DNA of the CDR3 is TGTGCCAGCAGTCCGATGCTCCCCCGGGGGGCGCAGTACGAGCAGTACTTC.

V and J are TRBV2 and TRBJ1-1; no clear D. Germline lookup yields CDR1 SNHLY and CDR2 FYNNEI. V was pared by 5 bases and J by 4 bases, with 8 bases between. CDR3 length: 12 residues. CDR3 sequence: CASSLLPTEAFF. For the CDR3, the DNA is TGTGCCAGCAGTTTACTCCCCACTGAAGCTTTCTTT.

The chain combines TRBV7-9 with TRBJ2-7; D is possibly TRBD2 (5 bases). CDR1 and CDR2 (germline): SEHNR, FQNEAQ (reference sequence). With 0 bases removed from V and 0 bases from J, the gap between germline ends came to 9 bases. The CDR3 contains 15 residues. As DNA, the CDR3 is TGTGCCAGCAGCTTAGCGCCCGGAGGCTCCTACGAGCAGTACTTC. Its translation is CASSLAPGGSYEQYF.

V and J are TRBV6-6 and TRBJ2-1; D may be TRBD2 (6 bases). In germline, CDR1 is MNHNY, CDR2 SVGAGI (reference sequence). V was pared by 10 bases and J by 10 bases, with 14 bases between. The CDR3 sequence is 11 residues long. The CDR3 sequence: CATLGLREQFF. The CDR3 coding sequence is TGTGCCACCTTGGGACTTCGAGAGCAGTTCTTC.

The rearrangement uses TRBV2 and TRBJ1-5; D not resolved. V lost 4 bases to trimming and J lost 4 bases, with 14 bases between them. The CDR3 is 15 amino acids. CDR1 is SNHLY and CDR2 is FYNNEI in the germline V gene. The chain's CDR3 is CASSALPGTNQPQHF. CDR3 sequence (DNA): TGTGCCAGCAGTGCGTTACCGGGAACTAATCAGCCCCAGCATTTT.